The next 6 T cell receptor beta chains were all read from a single sample in a study of cytomegalovirus exposure and HLA in healthy donors. The PCR had 60 Vbeta and 13 Jbeta primers. Produced via immunoSEQ multiplex PCR; TCRdb's table is partial and in-frame only. The profile shows roughly 130,000 clones, more than 80% of them singletons. The sequencing input was PBMCs. Receptor source: a male donor in good health and CMV-seronegative.

The gene calls are TRBV18 and TRBJ2-4; D remains ambiguous. The CDR3 extends over 15 amino acids. CDR1 and CDR2 (germline): KGHSH, LQKENI. Trimming took off 3 bases at V and 0 bases at J, with 9 bases between the two ends. The CDR3 here is CASSPLGLAKNIQYF. The CDR3, as DNA: TGTGCCAGCTCACCTCTGGGCCTAGCCAAAAACATTCAGTACTTC.

J is TRBJ2-5 and V is TRBV5-4; TRBD1 matches at 10 bases. The assigned J gene may be wrong: the sequence end matches TRBJ2-7 better. Germline V gene data show CDR1 as SGHNT and CDR2 as YYREEE (reference sequence). The CDR3 covers 18 residues. In DNA, the CDR3 is TGTGCCAGCAGCCCCTACGCCACCGGGACAGGGGACCCCTACGAGCAGTACTTC. This encodes CASSPYATGTGDPYEQYF.

There are a few counts of this clone. The chain uses TRBV28 and TRBJ2-1; weak D call: TRBD2 (7 bases). The ends were cut back, 6 bases at V and 10 bases at J, with 22 bases in the middle. CDR3 length equals 15 residues. CDR1 and CDR2 from the germline V gene are MDHEN and SYDVKM. The CDR3 region is CASRFLRGGPGEQFF. The CDR3 DNA follows: TGTGCCAGCAGATTCTTGAGGGGGGGCCCTGGGGAGCAGTTCTTC.

The chain couples TRBV11-3 to TRBJ1-2; possibly TRBD1 for D (5 bases). Germline V gives CDR1 SGHNT, CDR2 YENEEA. The CDR3 extends over 15 amino acids. V was pared by 5 bases and J by 7 bases, with 20 bases between. This CDR3 reads CASSKRLGLGFGYTF. CDR3 nucleotide sequence: TGTGCCAGCAGCAAGAGGCTGGGACTGGGGTTTGGCTACACCTTC.

This rearrangement joins TRBV4-2 to TRBJ2-7; 8 bases align to TRBD2. This CDR3 spans 15 amino acids. Trimming took 4 bases from V and 5 from J; bases not matched to a gene: 10. In germline, CDR1 is LGHNA, CDR2 YNFKEQ. The DNA for the CDR3 is TGTGCCAGCAGCCCGCGGGGGGCAAAGGCGCACGAGCAGTACTTC. It encodes CASSPRGAKAHEQYF.

The gene calls are TRBV7-2 and TRBJ1-1; 9 nucleotides align to TRBD1. Germline-derived CDR1 and CDR2 are SGHTA and FQGNSA. CDR3 size: 15 residues. Germline trimming cut 4 bases from V and 1 base from J; bases unmatched to any gene: 4. The CDR3 DNA sequence: TGTGCCAGCAGCTGGGGGACAGGGAAGAACACTGAAGCTTTCTTT. Residues: CASSWGTGKNTEAFF. The full variable domain, its missing parts supplied by reference TRBV7-2 and TRBJ1-1, is GAGVSQSPSNKVTEKGKDVELRCDPISGHTALYWYRQSLGQGLEFLIYFQGNSAPDKSGLPSDRFSAERTGGSVSTLTIQRTQQEDSAVYLCASSWGTGKNTEAFFGQGTRLTVV.